One and the same sample provided the 21 T cell receptor beta chains below, sequenced in a study of cytomegalovirus exposure and HLA in healthy donors. The PCR had 60 Vbeta and 13 Jbeta primers. Method: immunoSEQ multiplex PCR; TCRdb's copy keeps in-frame clones and lacks some. The sample shows approximately 150,000 clones, 70% to 75% of them seen only once. Sequencing was done on a sample of PBMCs. These receptors originate from a man between 18 and 29 years old in good health and CMV-seropositive.

This chain joins TRBV7-2 and TRBJ2-5; possibly TRBD2 for D (5 bases). The CDR3 contains 15 residues. Germline V CDR1 and CDR2: SGHTA, FQGNSA. V lost 6 bases to trimming and J lost 2 bases, with 16 bases between them. The CDR3 loop is CASRPSPAGQETQYF. CDR3 sequence (DNA): TGTGCCAGCAGACCTAGCCCGGCGGGTCAAGAGACCCAGTACTTC.

This clone was counted a single time. The chain uses TRBV5-1 and TRBJ2-1, with 14 positions matching TRBD2. The CDR3 is 15 residues long. The J segment lost 9 bases and the V segment lost 3 bases, leaving 5 bases of the junction unmatched. The germline CDR1 and CDR2 sequences are SGHRS and YFSETQ. This CDR3 is CASSSGLAGVIEQFF. Here the CDR3 DNA reads TGCGCCAGCAGCTCGGGACTAGCGGGAGTAATTGAGCAGTTCTTC.

The rearrangement uses TRBV4-2 and TRBJ2-3; possibly TRBD2 for D (6 bases). Trimming took 4 bases from V and 0 from J, leaving 8 bases between them. The CDR3 length is 14 residues. Germline CDR1 LGHNA, CDR2 YNFKEQ. CDR3 loop: CASSPGTSTDTQYF. CDR3 nucleotide sequence: TGTGCCAGCAGCCCTGGGACTAGCACAGATACGCAGTATTTT.

This chain links TRBV19 with TRBJ2-1, with D possibly being TRBD2 (6 bases). Germline V gives CDR1 LNHDA, CDR2 SQIVND (reference sequence). The V end lost 7 bases, the J end lost 4 bases, and 14 bases lay between the germline ends. The CDR3 runs 14 residues. CDR3 region: CASMVDGGYNEQFF. The CDR3 DNA reads TGTGCCAGTATGGTAGACGGAGGGTACAATGAGCAGTTCTTC.

V and J are TRBV7-6 and TRBJ1-6; possibly TRBD1 for D (5 bases). The CDR3 has 15 residues. Germline values: CDR1 SGHVS, CDR2 FNYEAQ. The V and J ends lost 1 base and 7 bases respectively, with 11 bases between them. DNA for the CDR3: TGTGCCAGCAGCTTAGAAGGGGCTAGGAATTCACCCCTCCACTTT. Its translation is CASSLEGARNSPLHF. Looking up the rest from reference TRBV7-6 and TRBJ1-6 gives the full variable domain: GAGVSQSPRYKVTKRGQDVALRCDPISGHVSLYWYRQALGQGPEFLTYFNYEAQQDKSGLPNDRFSAERPEGSISTLTIQRTEQRDSAMYRCASSLEGARNSPLHFGNGTRLTVT.

V is TRBV5-6 and J is TRBJ2-1; D remains unclear. Germline V gene sequence: CDR1 SGHDT, CDR2 YYEEEE. V was shortened by 4 bases and J by 11 bases, with 13 bases between the two germline ends. The CDR3 consists of 12 residues. The CDR3 region is CASSRGGAKQFF. The CDR3 DNA follows: TGTGCCAGCAGCCGCGGCGGTGCAAAGCAGTTCTTC. Drawing the rest from reference TRBV5-6 and TRBJ2-1, the complete variable domain is DAGVTQSPTHLIKTRGQQVTLRCSPKSGHDTVSWYQQALGQGPQFIFQYYEEEERQRGNFPDRFSGHQFPNYSSELNVNALLLGDSALYLCASSRGGAKQFFGPGTRLTVL.

This clone was seen a handful of times. The chain employs TRBV14 and TRBJ2-1; D gene ambiguous. Trimming left V 6 bases short and J 0 bases short, with 12 bases between. This CDR3 spans 15 amino acids. Germline CDR1 reads SGHDN; CDR2 reads FVKESK. CDR3 nucleotide sequence: TGTGCCAGCAGGTCGACATCCAGCTCCTACAATGAGCAGTTCTTC. Its translation is CASRSTSSSYNEQFF.

About this clone itself: Mismatch with germline at one junction end may stem from a read error. V usage is TRBV11-2 and J usage is TRBJ2-1; D uncertain. Germline values: CDR1 SGHAT, CDR2 FQNNGV. The CDR3 extends over 13 amino acids. DNA for the CDR3: TGTGCCAGCAGCATAGACCGCGCCAATGAGCAGTTCTTC. Amino acids: CASSIDRANEQFF.

The rearrangement joins TRBV28 to TRBJ2-2; a possible D gene is TRBD1 (6 bases). V was clipped by 10 bases and J by 0 bases, with 12 bases between them. This CDR3 comprises 14 residues. Germline-derived CDR1 and CDR2 are MDHEN and SYDVKM. The CDR3 here is CATVGATNTGELFF. The CDR3 DNA follows: TGTGCCACCGTGGGGGCTACGAACACCGGGGAGCTGTTTTTT.

This clone was seen a few times. The chain recombines TRBV5-6 with TRBJ1-5; a possible D gene is TRBD1 (6 bases). The CDR3 consists of 18 residues. Germline assignment: CDR1 SGHDT and CDR2 YYEEEE. V lost 2 bases to trimming and J lost 0 bases, with 18 bases between them. This CDR3 reads CASSLSGPGDYSNQPQHF. The CDR3 region has the DNA TGTGCCAGCAGCTTAAGTGGGCCAGGGGACTATAGCAATCAGCCCCAGCATTTT.

The chain couples TRBV15 to TRBJ1-5; 9 bases match TRBD1. The V gene's germline CDR1 is LNHNV and CDR2 YYDKDF (reference sequence). The trim removed 5 bases at V and 6 bases at J, leaving 11 bases unmatched. This CDR3 is 16 amino acids long. CDR3 DNA: TGTGCCACCAGCTCGCTACAGGGGGCGCTGGGTCAGCCCCAGCATTTT. Translation gives CATSSLQGALGQPQHF.

The chain has TRBV11-1 and TRBJ1-1; D is possibly TRBD1 (5 bases). CDR1 is SGHAT and CDR2 is FQDESV in the germline V gene (reference sequence). Trimming shortened V by 7 bases and J by 5 bases, and 14 bases separated the two germline ends. This CDR3 region has 13 residues. CDR3 loop: CASTLRGGTEAFF. The CDR3 DNA reads as TGTGCCAGCACCCTTAGGGGCGGTACTGAAGCTTTCTTT.

The J gene is TRBJ1-2, the V gene TRBV5-6, with D possibly matching TRBD1 (6 bases). Trimming removed 4 bases from V and 4 bases from J, with 23 bases in between. In germline, CDR1 is SGHDT, CDR2 YYEEEE. The CDR3 sequence is 17 residues long. The CDR3, as DNA: TGTGCCAGCAGCACCGCAAGGCTCCGGACAGAGCTCTATGGCTACACCTTC. It is translated as CASSTARLRTELYGYTF.

CDR3 amino acids: CASSLVGQGGGYTF. DNA for the CDR3: TGTGCCAGCAGCTTAGTGGGGCAAGGGGGCGGCTACACCTTC. The chain carries TRBV7-9 and TRBJ1-2, with 7 positions matching TRBD1. The J segment lost 8 bases and the V segment lost 1 base, leaving 7 bases of the junction unmatched. Germline lookup yields CDR1 SEHNR and CDR2 FQNEAQ (reference sequence). The CDR3 is made up of 14 amino acids.

This chain connects TRBV11-2 to TRBJ1-2, with D possibly TRBD1 on 5 matching bases. Germline V gene data show CDR1 as SGHAT and CDR2 as FQNNGV. The ends were cut back, 1 base at V and 3 bases at J, with 9 bases in the middle. The CDR3 length is 14 residues. The CDR3 DNA sequence: TGTGCCAGCAGCTTAGGTGCAGGGCACTATGGCTACACCTTC. This encodes CASSLGAGHYGYTF.

The rearrangement uses TRBV9 and TRBJ1-1, with TRBD1 matching 7 bases. The CDR3 extends over 13 amino acids. The V segment lost 4 bases and the J segment 9 bases; nucleotides outside the gene matches: 9. CDR1 and CDR2 from the germline V gene are SGDLS and YYNGEE. The chain's CDR3 is CASSPQAGGKAFF. The CDR3, as DNA: TGTGCCAGCAGCCCCCAAGCAGGGGGGAAAGCTTTCTTT.

This chain links TRBV13 with TRBJ2-6, with 7 bases aligning to TRBD1. V trimming: 5 bases; J trimming: 0 bases; junction bases outside the gene matches: 10. This CDR3 contains 18 residues. Germline lookup yields CDR1 PRHDT and CDR2 FYEKMQ (reference sequence). The CDR3 sequence: CASSRRTGPHSGANVLTF. The CDR3 nucleotides are TGTGCCAGCAGCAGACGGACAGGACCTCACTCTGGGGCCAACGTCCTGACTTTC.

This clone has only a few counts. The gene calls are TRBV2 and TRBJ1-6; D is undetermined. V lost 2 bases and J 4 bases, leaving 9 bases between the germline ends. This CDR3 contains 15 residues. CDR1 is SNHLY and CDR2 is FYNNEI in the germline V gene. CDR3 DNA: TGTGCCAGCAGTGAATTTGGCAATTATAATTCACCCCTCCACTTT. This codes for CASSEFGNYNSPLHF.

Ten or more counts support this clone. The chain employs TRBV7-8 and TRBJ1-1; D gene uncertain. CDR1 and CDR2 (germline): SGHVS, FQNEAQ. The V end was cut by 1 base, the J end by 11 bases, with 14 bases between. This CDR3 has 13 amino acids. The CDR3 DNA is TGTGCCAGCAGCTTAGGGGTTGCGGCGGTGGCTTTCTTT. This codes for CASSLGVAAVAFF.

This clone was picked up a small number of times. This sequence joins TRBV7-2 and TRBJ2-1, with 8 bases that match TRBD2. Germline loops: CDR1 SGHTA, CDR2 FQGNSA. With 1 base clipped from V and 5 bases from J, the junction kept 4 bases outside the gene matches. This CDR3 spans 15 amino acids. The CDR3: CASSLGLAGHNEQFF. The CDR3 DNA sequence: TGTGCCAGCAGCTTAGGGCTAGCGGGCCACAATGAGCAGTTCTTC.

This clone was counted a few times. This chain uses TRBV5-4 with TRBJ2-5; D might be TRBD2 (10 bases). The CDR3 sequence is 16 residues long. V shed 6 bases and J shed 10 bases, with 28 bases lying between them. Germline CDR1 is SGHNT and CDR2 is YYREEE (reference sequence). CDR3 DNA sequence: TGTGCCAGCACCAGGCAGGGACAGGGAAGGACTAGCGGCCAGTACTTC. Its protein is CASTRQGQGRTSGQYF. Drawing the rest from reference TRBV5-4 and TRBJ2-5, the complete variable domain is ETGVTQSPTHLIKTRGQQVTLRCSSQSGHNTVSWYQQALGQGPQFIFQYYREEENGRGNFPPRFSGLQFPNYSSELNVNALELDDSALYLCASTRQGQGRTSGQYFGPGTRLLVL.